The entry that follows covers one T cell receptor beta chain sequence. Antigen specificity is unknown. The PCR employed 60 Vbeta primers together with 13 Jbeta primers. Only in-frame clones appear in the TCRdb table, and some are missing; sequencing was by immunoSEQ multiplex PCR. Counted here are 150,000 to 200,000 clones, around 80% occurring once; the ten biggest clones make up about 1.9%. This record comes from a study of cytomegalovirus exposure and HLA in healthy donors. At the level of the study: Of around 400 genotyped donors, 80% to 85% grouped in the Caucasian-associated ancestry cluster. The study, taken as a whole, reports: Researchers counted 180 or so TCR beta chains as cytomegalovirus-associated.

V was clipped by 5 bases and J by 5 bases; unmatched bases: 5. The CDR3 spans 13 residues. Germline CDR1 MDHEN, CDR2 SYDVKM. This receptor was taken from a woman between 18 and 29 years old in good health and CMV-seropositive. The sequencing input was PBMCs. V and J are TRBV28 and TRBJ2-5, with TRBD1 matching 7 bases. CDR3: CASSIGGVETQYF. CDR3 nucleotides: TGTGCCAGCAGTATAGGGGGCGTGGAGACCCAGTACTTC.